This entry features one T cell receptor (beta chain) sequence. Trimming shortened V by 10 bases and J by 1 base, and 14 bases separated the two germline ends. Germline V gene lookup returns CDR1 LNHDA and CDR2 SQIVND (reference sequence). The CDR3 length is 14 residues. These data come from a study of shared clonotypes between healthy human individuals. Profiled with immunoSEQ multiplex PCR; TCRdb holds only in-frame clones, not every one. The table lists around 2.5 million clones, over 85% of them singletons. The rearrangement uses TRBV19 and TRBJ1-5; D is undetermined. This clonotype originated in a man aged 18 to 35 in good health. Some clones in this sample may be carry-over from other donors' samples. Sequencing was performed on naive CD4+ T cells from PBMCs. The subset denotes: CD45RA+ positively selected. The CDR3 sequence: CATSRWESNQPQHF. The CDR3 region has the DNA TGTGCCACTTCCCGCTGGGAAAGCAATCAGCCCCAGCATTTT.